This TCR beta chain came from a study of T-cell reconstitution after alpha-beta-depleted transplantation in children (TCRdb year 2016). Describing the broader study: The study quantitatively tracked T-cell immune reconstitution after TCRalphabeta/CD19-depleted allogeneic hematopoietic cell transplantation in children using TCR repertoire profiling.

From the germline V gene, CDR1 is SGHRS and CDR2 is YFSETQ. V is cut back by 7 bases and J by 4 bases, with 15 bases in the junction unmatched. The CDR3 starts with the cysteine, ends with the phenylalanine, and has 17 residues. The retained sequence is limited to the CDR3, 51 bases, with the frame set at the first base. The sample's treatment or condition label is to be understood as: allogeneic hematopoietic cell transplantation with graft depleted of TCRalphabeta T cells and CD19 B cells. TCRalphabeta/CD19-depleted allogeneic hematopoietic cell grafts were given to the transplant recipients, all of whom were children. Overall study outcomes, separate from this receptor: The high TCRbeta diversity at day 60 in some patients was ascribed to recipient T cells and intrathymic progenitors that had survived conditioning. Apparently early alphabetaT-cell count recovery about two months after transplant reportedly relied on only several hundred rapidly expanded clones derived from non-depleted graft cells. Hyperexpanded clone frequencies declined over subsequent months; after one year, T-cell counts and TCRbeta diversity were mostly attributed to newly produced T cells.

The method behind the library was PCR. The sequencer was an Illumina HiSeq 2500. To normalize quantification of the TCRbeta repertoire, the TCR libraries were built with molecular barcoding that relied on unique molecular identifiers. TCRdb reprocessing: public reads trimmed at Q25 with fastp, clones called with MiXCR, in-frame beta chains kept. Here each entry gathers all rows of one CDR3 protein and keeps the most common genes and DNA. The sample data list more than 200,000 distinct CDR3 sequences, and around 8.4% of these were observed just once. In total, the top ten clones hold about a third of the sample. The sample holds one count of this clonotype. What antigen it recognizes has not been identified. Per-base qualities were not stored, and no clone one base away is much larger. A solitary read yields weak support.

The sample consisted of PBMCs, mostly from graft donor cells, taken 360 days after TCRalphabeta/CD19-depleted stem cell transplant. The TCR sequence derives from a male patient aged 2-9 years who had a stem cell transplant for acute myeloid leukemia, so the T cells may come from the graft donor. This receptor chain uses TRBV5-1 and TRBJ2-5; TRBD1 agrees with 11 junctional bases. This receptor carries the CDR3 CASQNPRTGGIGETQYF. The nucleotide sequence is TGCGCCAGCCAGAACCCGCGGACAGGGGGCATAGGAGAGACCCAGTACTTC.